These 20 T cell receptor beta chains share one sample of origin, sequenced in a study of spatial heterogeneity in lung cancer. TCRdb recomputed calls from the 5' RACE reads with MiXCR, one row per CDR3 protein. In the table there are approximately 70,000 distinct CDR3 sequences, roughly 8.9% of which are singletons. Described time point: blood at routine non-recurrence follow-up after resection. The sequencing here drew on PBMCs, taken at follow-up. Receptors were obtained from a female donor with early-stage non-small cell lung cancer.

The sample holds many counts of this clonotype. The chain links TRBV6-4 to TRBJ2-1; the match to TRBD2 covers 8 bases. The germline CDR1 and CDR2 sequences are MRHNA and SNTAGT. V lost 5 bases and J lost 7; bases outside the gene matches: 10. The CDR3 is 15 residues long. In DNA, the CDR3 is TGTGCCAGCAGTTCCTCCGGGACTAGGGGTAATGAGCAGTTCTTC. Its protein is CASSSSGTRGNEQFF.

There are many counts of this clonotype. J is TRBJ2-7 and V is TRBV18, with D possibly TRBD1 on 5 matching bases. CDR1 and CDR2 from the germline V gene are KGHSH and LQKENI. Trimming took 2 bases from V and 2 from J, leaving 25 bases between them. The CDR3 is 19 amino acids. CDR3 nucleotide sequence: TGTGCCAGCTCACCAGGGGCAGAACAAATTCTTGCGAGACCCTACGAGCAGTACTTC. It specifies CASSPGAEQILARPYEQYF.

The sample holds many counts of this clonotype. The chain employs TRBV5-1 and TRBJ2-7, with 10 bases lining up with TRBD1. This CDR3 has 15 residues. The V segment lost 4 bases and the J segment 2 bases; nucleotides outside the gene matches: 6. The germline CDR1 and CDR2 sequences are SGHRS and YFSETQ. CDR3 sequence (DNA): TGCGCCAGCAGCAGGGGACAGGGGACGACCTACGAGCAGTACTTC. This encodes CASSRGQGTTYEQYF.

The CDR3 spells CASSGRTGDSYNEQFF. CDR3 nucleotide sequence: TGTGCCAGCAGCGGGCGGACAGGCGACTCCTACAATGAGCAGTTCTTC. V is TRBV7-2 and J is TRBJ2-1, with 7 nucleotides matching TRBD1. V lost 5 bases, J lost 0 bases, and 7 bases stayed unmatched. Germline V lookup: CDR1 SGHTA, CDR2 FQGNSA. The CDR3 covers 16 residues.

This clonotype was observed at least ten times. The chain has TRBV18 and TRBJ2-2, with D possibly being TRBD1 (6 bases). There are 14 residues in the CDR3. V was pared by 5 bases and J by 5 bases, with 12 bases between. Germline values: CDR1 KGHSH, CDR2 LQKENI. This CDR3 is CASSKGQTTGELFF. The CDR3 DNA reads TGTGCCAGCTCAAAAGGACAGACTACCGGGGAGCTGTTTTTT.

This clonotype was seen many times. The J gene is TRBJ2-3, the V gene TRBV7-3; no definite D call. This CDR3 is 13 amino acids long. Germline values: CDR1 SGHTA, CDR2 FQGTGA. Trimming shortened V by 1 base and J by 6 bases, and 8 bases separated the two germline ends. As DNA, the CDR3 is TGTGCCAGCAGCTTAATGTCGGACGATACGCAGTATTTT. Residues: CASSLMSDDTQYF.

This clonotype was detected only a few times. The chain recombines TRBV4-1 with TRBJ2-7; a possible D gene is TRBD1 (6 bases). The germline V and J ends were trimmed by 4 bases and 3 bases, with 13 bases remaining between them. CDR1 is MGHRA, CDR2 YSYEKL, per germline. CDR3 size: 14 residues. The CDR3 sequence is CASSPDSQLYEQYF. CDR3 DNA: TGCGCCAGCAGCCCGGACAGCCAGCTCTACGAGCAGTACTTC.

This clonotype was recorded many times. This sequence joins TRBV28 and TRBJ2-3; D is possibly TRBD1 (6 bases). Trimming left V 2 bases short and J 4 bases short, with 13 bases between. Germline lookup yields CDR1 MDHEN and CDR2 SYDVKM. The CDR3 is made up of 15 amino acids. DNA of the CDR3: TGTGCCAGCAGTTTACCAGGGGCAGGGTCAGATACGCAGTATTTT. Its protein is CASSLPGAGSDTQYF.

As regards this clonotype: Possible read error: a much larger clone is one base away. The gene calls are TRBV4-1 and TRBJ1-5, with TRBD1 identical over 9 bases. CDR3 size: 17 residues. Germline CDR1 MGHRA, CDR2 YSYEKL. With 3 bases clipped from V and 5 bases from J, the junction kept 11 bases outside the gene matches. CDR3 nucleotides: TGCGCCAGCAGCCATGACGCTGGACAGGGGAGGGATCAGCCCCAGCATTTT. This gives the protein CASSHDAGQGRDQPQHF.

This clonotype was observed a few times. The V and J genes are TRBV9 and TRBJ1-3; D uncertain. Germline V gene sequence: CDR1 SGDLS, CDR2 YYNGEE. The V gene lost 4 bases and the J gene lost 6 bases, with 14 bases spanning the gap. The CDR3 is 14 amino acids. CDR3 protein: CASSPTSSVNTIYF. The CDR3 DNA reads TGTGCCAGCAGCCCGACAAGCTCAGTAAACACCATATATTTT.

V gene TRBV5-1 combines with J gene TRBJ2-3; 10 bases are shared with TRBD2. CDR1 and CDR2 (germline): SGHRS, YFSETQ. Trimming cost V 6 bases and J 5 bases; bases outside gene matches: 3. The CDR3 is made up of 13 amino acids. This CDR3 is CASTLAGQDTQYF. CDR3 coding DNA: TGCGCCAGCACACTAGCGGGACAAGATACGCAGTATTTT.

This clonotype was picked up many times. The V gene is TRBV4-2, the J gene TRBJ2-1; 10 positions match TRBD2. CDR3 length: 17 residues. V dropped 1 base and J dropped 5; count of bases not matched to a gene: 8. The germline gives CDR1 LGHNA, CDR2 YNFKEQ. As DNA, the CDR3 is TGTGCCAGCAGCCAAGGTCGCGGACTAGCGGAAAACAATGAGCAGTTCTTC. Translating it yields CASSQGRGLAENNEQFF.

The table lists this clonotype with many counts. The J gene is TRBJ1-1, the V gene TRBV29-1, with D perhaps matching TRBD1 (6 bases). The CDR3 has 14 amino acids. V was clipped by 4 bases and J by 6 bases, with 18 bases between them. Looked up from germline, CDR1 is SQVTM and CDR2 is ANQGSEA. The CDR3 loop is CSVVSHRELSEAFF. In DNA form, the CDR3 reads TGCAGCGTTGTATCCCACAGGGAACTATCTGAAGCTTTCTTT. Filled out from reference TRBV29-1 and TRBJ1-1, the complete variable domain reads SAVISQKPSRDICQRGTSLTIQCQVDSQVTMMFWYRQQPGQSLTLIATANQGSEATYESGFVIDKFPISRPNLTFSTLTVSNMSPEDSSIYLCSVVSHRELSEAFFGQGTRLTVV.

This clonotype was seen at least ten times. V and J are TRBV10-3 and TRBJ2-3, with 11 bases aligning to TRBD2. After removal of 3 bases from V and 5 bases from J, the junction contained 7 bases not matched to a gene. Germline CDR1 and CDR2: ENHRY and SYGVKD. There are 16 residues in the CDR3. CDR3 amino acids: CAISEAPSGRRDTQYF. The CDR3 region has the DNA TGTGCCATCAGTGAAGCCCCTAGCGGGAGGAGAGATACGCAGTATTTT.

Many counts were recorded for this clonotype. The chain has TRBV4-1 and TRBJ2-1; D call uncertain. The V gene lost 1 base and the J gene lost 2 bases, with 12 bases spanning the gap. The length of the CDR3 is 16 residues. Germline CDR1 is MGHRA and CDR2 is YSYEKL. The CDR3 sequence: CASSQAPTEAYNEQFF. Here the CDR3 DNA reads TGCGCCAGCAGCCAAGCCCCAACAGAAGCCTACAATGAGCAGTTCTTC.

This clonotype has a count of ten or more. The J gene is TRBJ1-2, the V gene TRBV6-5; TRBD1 agrees at 7 bases. CDR3 length equals 16 residues. The J segment lost 0 bases and the V segment lost 6 bases, leaving 10 bases of the junction unmatched. Germline V gives CDR1 MNHEY, CDR2 SVGAGI. CDR3 sequence: CASSHRGRVSNYGYTF. CDR3 coding DNA: TGTGCCAGCAGCCACAGGGGTCGGGTTTCTAACTATGGCTACACCTTC.

This clonotype was found a few times. The V gene is TRBV7-3, the J gene TRBJ2-1, with TRBD2 identical over 8 bases. Germline V CDR1 and CDR2: SGHTA, FQGTGA. CDR3 length equals 18 residues. V gave up 2 bases and J gave up 0 bases; unmatched junction bases: 9. The chain's CDR3 is CASSLEAGVTYSYNEQFF. DNA of the CDR3: TGTGCCAGCAGCTTAGAAGCGGGAGTTACCTACTCCTACAATGAGCAGTTCTTC.

The chain couples TRBV29-1 to TRBJ1-1; no reliable D call. The CDR3 contains 12 residues. The V and J ends lost 4 bases and 4 bases respectively, with 10 bases between them. The germline gives CDR1 SQVTM, CDR2 ANQGSEA. This CDR3 reads CSVAEVGTEAFF. In DNA, the CDR3 is TGCAGCGTTGCGGAGGTGGGCACTGAAGCTTTCTTT.

Many counts were recorded for this clonotype. CDR3 in DNA: TGTGCCAGCAGTTTTGGGCAGGACTACGAGCAGTACTTC. Amino acids: CASSFGQDYEQYF. This sequence joins TRBV28 and TRBJ2-7; no firm D call. Trimming took off 3 bases at V and 3 bases at J, with 9 bases between the two ends. The CDR3 totals 13 residues. Germline V CDR1 and CDR2: MDHEN, SYDVKM.

This clonotype showed up many times. The chain couples TRBV19 to TRBJ2-2, with a possible D match to TRBD1 (6 bases). The CDR3 consists of 14 residues. The V and J ends lost 3 bases and 5 bases respectively, with 10 bases between them. CDR1 LNHDA and CDR2 SQIVND come from the germline V gene (reference sequence). CDR3 nucleotides: TGTGCCAGTAGTATGAGAAGGGGGACCGGGGAGCTGTTTTTT. Translation gives CASSMRRGTGELFF.